This entry is about one TCR beta chain. Which antigen it targets is not known. Base qualities are missing; no much larger clone stands one base away. This sample is drawn from a study of Ad26.COV2.S vaccination and SARS-CoV-2 variants (dated by TCRdb to about 2021). Study-wide context: Donors in the vaccine arm were drawn from COV1001, a phase I-IIa trial of Ad26.COV2.S in healthy adults that was multicentre, randomized, double-blind and placebo-controlled. Ad26.COV2.S was administered intramuscularly at a dose of 5x10^10 or 1x10^11 viral particles, either as one shot or as two shots given 56 days apart. TCRbeta repertoire sequencing was used to assess the specificity and breadth of SARS-CoV-2-reactive T cell receptors after Ad26.COV2.S vaccination. The TCR-sequenced set comprised about 30 samples: around 20 Ad26.COV2.S vaccine recipients, 5 placebo recipients and 8 SARS-CoV-2 convalescent individuals. Trial participants were randomized into five groups of five, in which low-dose or high-dose Ad26.COV2.S was given once or twice, or placebo was given on both occasions. Investigators remained blinded to trial group allocation during experiments and outcome assessment.

The treatment or condition label corresponds to: 19 received Ad26.COV2.S at low or high dose, single or two shots; several received placebo; per-sample allocation not given. Repertoires of vaccine and placebo recipients were sequenced from samples taken on day 63 after the first injection. Cohort 1b enrolled 25 or so adults aged 18-55 years at a single site in Boston, USA, between 29 July and 7 August 2020. As a vaccine, Ad26.COV2.S was a replication-incompetent adenovirus type 26 vector that expressed a prefusion-stabilized SARS-CoV-2 spike protein derived from the original Wuhan strain. Trimming takes 2 bases off V and 8 bases off J; junction bases not matched to a gene: 7. The CDR3 numbers 15 residues from cysteine through phenylalanine. The kept DNA is CDR3 alone, 45 bases in frame from the first base. CDR1 and CDR2 are read off the germline V gene as SGHNT and YENEEA. TCRbeta CDR3 regions were sequenced with the immunoSEQ Assay. After extraction, genomic DNA underwent amplification by bias-controlled multiplex PCR, followed by high-throughput sequencing. As for how the authors treated the data: To quantify the absolute abundance of every unique TCRbeta CDR3 region, sequences were collapsed and filtered. Usable DNA was measured by amplifying reference genes present in all nucleated cells, and TCRbeta template counts were normalized to that usable DNA to estimate T cell fraction. Repertoire TCRs were annotated as SARS-CoV-2-specific when V gene, CDR3 amino acid sequence and J gene were exactly matched to a known reactive TCR set. The reference SARS-CoV-2 TCR set was derived from MIRA and filtered for enrichment in COVID-19-positive ImmuneCODE repertoires, a step that removed public or cross-reactive TCRs. Based on the MIRA antigens, annotated TCRs were further analysed at the level of specific ORF or position within ORF. Breadth was defined as annotated unique rearrangements over total unique productive rearrangements; depth was the summed frequency of those rearrangements. Group comparisons of TCR breadth used two-sided Wilcoxon rank-sum tests. The table comes from immuneACCESS by way of TCRdb, which keeps in-frame sequences with V and J called. Part of the clones is missing from these tables; in studies checked, under half for an unresolved V gene and the rest for unknown reasons. That table gives V, J and clone size, and the DNA gave D and trimming. The sample includes 400,000 to 450,000 clones, with 90% observed a single time. About 12% of the sample is in the top ten clones.

What the research found in general, with its limitations: It was noted by the authors that total T cell responses may have been underestimated by the TCR breadth and depth analyses. After vaccination, substantial breadth of spike-specific CD8+ and CD4+ T cell responses was reported. Ad26.COV2.S recipients had higher spike-specific TCR breadth than placebo recipients (P = 0.0014). Comparable non-spike TCR breadth was observed between vaccine and placebo recipients, consistent with only spike being contained in the vaccine. The study was not powered for comparison of responses between vaccine doses or regimens.

Here the sequenced sample was peripheral blood, taken in a trial of Ad26.COV2.S vaccine versus placebo. Rearrangement joined TRBV11-3 to TRBJ2-4; 9 central bases correspond to TRBD2. This sequence originates from a person aged 18-65 years who received the Ad26.COV2.S COVID-19 vaccine or a placebo. This receptor has the CDR3 CASSLTGREGDIQYF. The DNA is TGTGCCAGCAGCTTAACTGGGCGGGAGGGAGACATTCAGTACTTC.